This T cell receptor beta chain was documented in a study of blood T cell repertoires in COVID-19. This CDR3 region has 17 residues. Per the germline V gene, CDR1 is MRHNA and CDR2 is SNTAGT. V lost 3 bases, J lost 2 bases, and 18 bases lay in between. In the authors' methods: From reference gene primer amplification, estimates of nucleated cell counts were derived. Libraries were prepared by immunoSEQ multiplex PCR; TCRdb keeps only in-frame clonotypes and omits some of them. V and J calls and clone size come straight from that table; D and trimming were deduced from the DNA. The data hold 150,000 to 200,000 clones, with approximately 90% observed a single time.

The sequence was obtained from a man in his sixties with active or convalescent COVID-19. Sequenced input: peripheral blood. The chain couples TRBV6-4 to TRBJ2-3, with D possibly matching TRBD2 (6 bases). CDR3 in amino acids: CASSERGRFDHTDTQYF. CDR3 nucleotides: TGTGCCAGCAGTGAGCGAGGGAGGTTTGACCACACAGATACGCAGTATTTT.